This TCR beta chain came from a study of T cell repertoires in cytomegalovirus infection. This clonotype was seen repeatedly, ten times or more. Its target is not known. There are 12 residues in the CDR3. Trimming shortened V by 5 bases and J by 8 bases, and 12 bases separated the two germline ends. Findings of the study overall: The response measured ex vivo was dominated by TCR beta clonotypes (HLA-C-restricted and CMV-specific).

TCRdb re-analysed the reads in MiXCR, keeping a single row per CDR3 protein. The table shows about 460,000 distinct CDR3 sequences, with around 10% occurring only once. The chain combines TRBV12-3 or TRBV12-4 with TRBJ1-2; a possible D gene is TRBD1 (5 bases). The sequencing input was PBMCs. This receptor was taken from a human donor in good health (CMV status not recorded). Some clones in this sample may be carry-over from other donors' samples. The CDR3 coding sequence is TGTGCCAGCAGTAGCAGGGAGGCGGGCTACACCTTC. Amino acid sequence: CASSSREAGYTF.